One sample yielded the 15 T cell receptor beta chains listed below, sequenced in a study of blood T cell repertoires in COVID-19. The method was immunoSEQ multiplex PCR; TCRdb's version includes in-frame clones alone and lacks a portion of them. The table includes tens of thousands of clones, 88% detected once. The sequenced material came from peripheral blood. The receptors here all came from a man over 45 with active COVID-19.

V gene TRBV27 combines with J gene TRBJ2-5; the D gene is possibly TRBD2 (6 bases). CDR1 is MNHEY, CDR2 SMNVEV, per germline (reference sequence). Trimming shortened V by 3 bases and J by 5 bases, and 13 bases separated the two germline ends. The CDR3 is made up of 14 amino acids. CDR3 amino acids: CASSFGRSRETQYF. The DNA for the CDR3 is TGTGCCAGCAGTTTTGGGAGGAGCCGGGAGACCCAGTACTTC.

This clone appeared a single time. The CDR3 sequence is CASRGTGDTEAFF. CDR3 coding DNA: TGTGCCAGTAGGGGGACAGGGGACACTGAAGCTTTCTTT. The J gene is TRBJ1-1, the V gene TRBV19, with 10 bases fitting TRBD1. The CDR3 loop spans 13 amino acids. Per germline, CDR1 LNHDA and CDR2 SQIVND (reference sequence). V lost 6 bases, J lost 3 bases, and 1 base stayed unmatched.

The rearrangement links TRBV18 to TRBJ1-2, with 7 bases aligning to TRBD1. The length of the CDR3 is 17 residues. The V gene's germline CDR1 is KGHSH and CDR2 LQKENI. The V segment lost 2 bases and the J segment 1 base; nucleotides outside the gene matches: 10. The CDR3 here is CASSPRQGQEINYGYTF. The CDR3, as DNA: TGTGCCAGCTCACCAAGACAGGGTCAGGAAATTAACTATGGCTACACCTTC.

V gene TRBV7-6 combines with J gene TRBJ2-5; 8 nucleotides match TRBD1. The CDR3 has 14 amino acids. Germline CDR1 reads SGHVS; CDR2 reads FNYEAQ. V shed 5 bases and J 2 bases; nucleotides not matched to a gene: 4. The CDR3 sequence: CASSLDRVQETQYF. The CDR3 nucleotides are TGTGCCAGCAGCCTGGACAGGGTTCAAGAGACCCAGTACTTC.

The chain is built from TRBV4-3 and TRBJ2-7, with a tentative D call TRBD1 (5 bases). The CDR3 length is 14 residues. From germline, CDR1 is LGHNA and CDR2 YSLEER. Trimming took off 0 bases at V and 7 bases at J, with 13 bases between the two ends. CDR3 DNA sequence: TGCGCCAGCAGCCAAGATGGGCAGGGTCGGGAGCAGTACTTC. As protein: CASSQDGQGREQYF.

The chain links TRBV5-1 to TRBJ2-3, with TRBD2 identical over 8 bases. The germline gives CDR1 SGHRS, CDR2 YFSETQ. This CDR3 region has 13 residues. The J segment lost 6 bases and the V segment lost 2 bases, leaving 2 bases of the junction unmatched. The CDR3 here is CASSFGGADTQYF. CDR3 in DNA: TGCGCCAGCAGCTTCGGGGGGGCGGATACGCAGTATTTT.

This chain uses TRBV6-4 with TRBJ2-1; a possible D gene is TRBD2 (5 bases). With 4 bases removed from V and 8 bases from J, the gap between germline ends came to 18 bases. The CDR3 has 15 amino acids. Germline CDR1 is MRHNA and CDR2 is SNTAGT. The CDR3, as DNA: TGTGCCAGCAGTGTTAAAGGGAGACCGGGTGATGAGCAGTTCTTC. Translating it yields CASSVKGRPGDEQFF.

This chain links TRBV6-5 with TRBJ2-3, with 8 bases identical to TRBD1. The CDR3 has 13 amino acids. From germline, CDR1 is MNHEY and CDR2 SVGAGI. The ends lost 4 bases at V and 12 bases at J; junction bases unmatched: 9. The CDR3 loop is CASSSPGTGFQYF. CDR3 nucleotide sequence: TGTGCCAGCAGTTCCCCCGGGACAGGTTTTCAGTATTTT.

This clone was detected once. This sequence joins TRBV7-2 and TRBJ2-7; 8 nucleotides agree with TRBD1. The CDR3 runs to 14 residues. Germline trimming cut 3 bases from V and 2 bases from J; bases unmatched to any gene: 3. Germline V gene data show CDR1 as SGHTA and CDR2 as FQGNSA. The CDR3 is CASSFQGATYEQYF. The CDR3 DNA reads TGTGCCAGCAGCTTTCAGGGGGCAACCTACGAGCAGTACTTC.

The chain recombines TRBV13 with TRBJ1-1; no firm D call. Trimming cost V 0 bases and J 8 bases, with 10 bases left between them. Looked up from germline, CDR1 is PRHDT and CDR2 is FYEKMQ (reference sequence). The CDR3 extends over 13 amino acids. CDR3 in amino acids: CASSLGQGREAFF. CDR3 nucleotides: TGTGCCAGCAGCTTAGGCCAAGGGAGGGAAGCTTTCTTT.

The sample holds a few counts of this clone. This rearrangement joins TRBV9 to TRBJ2-2; 8 bases align to TRBD2. Germline V CDR1 and CDR2: SGDLS, YYNGEE. Germline trimming cut 3 bases from V and 4 bases from J; bases unmatched to any gene: 5. The CDR3 spans 15 residues. The CDR3 reads CASSAELAATGELFF. In DNA form, the CDR3 reads TGTGCCAGCAGCGCTGAACTAGCGGCCACCGGGGAGCTGTTTTTT. The full variable domain, with the rest looked up from reference TRBV9 and TRBJ2-2, is DSGVTQTPKHLITATGQRVTLRCSPRSGDLSVYWYQQSLDQGLQFLIQYYNGEERAKGNILERFSAQQFPDLHSELNLSSLELGDSALYFCASSAELAATGELFFGEGSRLTVL.

The rearrangement joins TRBV5-6 to TRBJ1-6; D is undetermined. The CDR3 loop spans 12 amino acids. Trimming took off 4 bases at V and 10 bases at J, with 9 bases between the two ends. Germline values: CDR1 SGHDT, CDR2 YYEEEE. The CDR3 region is CASSVHRSPLHF. The CDR3 DNA is TGTGCCAGCAGCGTACATCGCTCACCCCTCCACTTT.

The rearrangement links TRBV6-5 to TRBJ1-2; D unclear. CDR1 MNHEY and CDR2 SVGAGI come from the germline V gene. V dropped 0 bases and J dropped 8 bases, with 10 bases sitting between them. The CDR3 extends over 13 amino acids. The DNA of the CDR3 is TGTGCCAGCAGTTACTCGAACACACCCGGCTACACCTTC. Protein product: CASSYSNTPGYTF.

The V and J genes are TRBV5-4 and TRBJ2-7; TRBD2 matches at 9 bases. The CDR3 has 14 residues. After removal of 4 bases from V and 6 bases from J, the junction contained 8 bases not matched to a gene. The germline CDR1 and CDR2 sequences are SGHNT and YYREEE (reference sequence). CDR3 residues: CASSAGLADSEQYV. The CDR3 DNA sequence: TGTGCCAGCAGCGCGGGACTAGCTGATTCCGAGCAGTACGTC.

This chain links TRBV6-6 with TRBJ2-7; D may be TRBD1 (6 bases). V was clipped by 2 bases and J by 0 bases, with 11 bases between them. The CDR3 sequence is 15 residues long. Germline CDR1 MNHNY, CDR2 SVGAGI (reference sequence). The CDR3, as DNA: TGTGCCAGCAGTTACGACCACAGGGTCTCCTACGAGCAGTACGTC. Its protein product is CASSYDHRVSYEQYV.